The 3 T cell receptor beta chains reported below all come from one sample, sequenced in a study of cytomegalovirus exposure and HLA in healthy donors. Sequencing used immunoSEQ multiplex PCR; TCRdb keeps in-frame clones, though not all of them. The table lists over 100,000 clones, roughly 90% of them singletons. Sequenced sample: PBMCs. These receptors originate from a man aged 30 to 45 in good health and CMV-seronegative.

The chain has TRBV7-9 and TRBJ2-1; a weak D match, TRBD2 (7 bases). This CDR3 has 17 residues. In germline, CDR1 is SEHNR, CDR2 FQNEAQ (reference sequence). Trimming took off 5 bases at V and 0 bases at J, with 17 bases between the two ends. The CDR3 DNA follows: TGTGCCAGCAGCCCACCCGTGGGGGGGCTCTCCTACAATGAGCAGTTCTTC. Amino acid sequence: CASSPPVGGLSYNEQFF.

In its sample, this clone was seen a few times. This chain uses TRBV7-3 with TRBJ1-1, with D perhaps TRBD1 (6 bases). Trimming took 4 bases from V and 4 from J, leaving 13 bases between them. Germline V lookup: CDR1 SGHTA, CDR2 FQGTGA. The CDR3 is 14 amino acids. CDR3 loop: CASSSGTWRTEAFF. Here the CDR3 DNA reads TGTGCCAGCAGCTCGGGGACATGGCGCACTGAAGCTTTCTTT.

The V gene is TRBV20-1, the J gene TRBJ2-3; possibly TRBD2 for D (5 bases). The CDR3 totals 11 residues. CDR1 DFQATT and CDR2 SNEGSKA come from the germline V gene (reference sequence). The germline V and J ends were trimmed by 5 bases and 4 bases, with 7 bases remaining between them. The CDR3 reads CSAASPDTQYF. CDR3 sequence (DNA): TGCAGTGCTGCTAGCCCAGATACGCAGTATTTT.